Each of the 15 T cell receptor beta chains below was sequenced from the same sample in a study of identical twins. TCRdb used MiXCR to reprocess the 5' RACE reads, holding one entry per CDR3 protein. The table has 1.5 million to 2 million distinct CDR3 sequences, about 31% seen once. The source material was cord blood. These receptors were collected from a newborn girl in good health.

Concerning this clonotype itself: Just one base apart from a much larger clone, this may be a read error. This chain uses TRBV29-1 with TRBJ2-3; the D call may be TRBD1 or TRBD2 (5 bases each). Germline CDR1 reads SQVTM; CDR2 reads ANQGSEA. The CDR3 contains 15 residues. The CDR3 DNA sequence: TGCAGCGTTGAAGATCGGGGACCAACCACAGATGCGCAGTATTTT. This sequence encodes CSVEDRGPTTDAQYF.

DNA for the CDR3: TGTGCCATCAGTGTGGACTTGGAGACCCAGTACTTC. Translating gives CAISVDLETQYF. The genes are TRBV10-3 and TRBJ2-5; maybe TRBD2 (5 bases). Germline assignment: CDR1 ENHRY and CDR2 SYGVKD. Deletions cut 4 bases from V and 5 bases from J, with 8 bases between. This CDR3 is built from 12 residues.

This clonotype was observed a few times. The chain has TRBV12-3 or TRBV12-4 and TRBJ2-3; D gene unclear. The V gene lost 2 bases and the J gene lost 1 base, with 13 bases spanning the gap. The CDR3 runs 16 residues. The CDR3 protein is CASSLRLARGTDTQYF. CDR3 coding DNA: TGTGCCAGCAGTTTAAGATTGGCTCGAGGCACAGATACGCAGTATTTT.

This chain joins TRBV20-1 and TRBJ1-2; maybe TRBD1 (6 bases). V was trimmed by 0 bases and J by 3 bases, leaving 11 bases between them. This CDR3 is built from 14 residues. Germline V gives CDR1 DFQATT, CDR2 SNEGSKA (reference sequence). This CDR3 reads CSARDPRGDYGYTF. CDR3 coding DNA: TGCAGTGCTAGAGATCCCAGGGGAGACTATGGCTACACCTTC.

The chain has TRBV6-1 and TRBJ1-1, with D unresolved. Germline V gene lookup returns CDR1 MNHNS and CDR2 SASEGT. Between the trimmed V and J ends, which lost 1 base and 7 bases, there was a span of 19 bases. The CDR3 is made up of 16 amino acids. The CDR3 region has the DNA TGTGCCAGCAGTGAAGTCGTATCGGGGATCATACTTGAAGCTTTCTTT. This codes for CASSEVVSGIILEAFF.

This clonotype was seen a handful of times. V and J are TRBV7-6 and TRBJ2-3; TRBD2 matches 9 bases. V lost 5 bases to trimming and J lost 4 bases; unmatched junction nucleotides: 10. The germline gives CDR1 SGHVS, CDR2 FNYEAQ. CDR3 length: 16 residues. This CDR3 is CASSPFSGSRADTQYF. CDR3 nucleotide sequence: TGTGCCAGCAGCCCTTTTAGCGGGAGTAGGGCAGATACGCAGTATTTT.

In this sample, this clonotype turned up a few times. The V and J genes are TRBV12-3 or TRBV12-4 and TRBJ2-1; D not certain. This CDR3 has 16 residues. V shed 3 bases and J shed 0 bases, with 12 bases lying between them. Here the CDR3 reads CASSFPDWYSYNEQFF. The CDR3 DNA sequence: TGTGCCAGCAGTTTCCCCGACTGGTACTCCTACAATGAGCAGTTCTTC.

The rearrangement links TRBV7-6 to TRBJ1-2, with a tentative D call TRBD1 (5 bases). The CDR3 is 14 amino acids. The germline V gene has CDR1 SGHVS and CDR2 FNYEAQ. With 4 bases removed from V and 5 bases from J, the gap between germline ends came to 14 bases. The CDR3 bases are TGTGCCAGCAGCTCCGAAATCGGGGGGTATGGCTACACCTTC. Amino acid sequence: CASSSEIGGYGYTF. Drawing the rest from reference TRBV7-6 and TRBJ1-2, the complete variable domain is GAGVSQSPRYKVTKRGQDVALRCDPISGHVSLYWYRQALGQGPEFLTYFNYEAQQDKSGLPNDRFSAERPEGSISTLTIQRTEQRDSAMYRCASSSEIGGYGYTFGSGTRLTVV.

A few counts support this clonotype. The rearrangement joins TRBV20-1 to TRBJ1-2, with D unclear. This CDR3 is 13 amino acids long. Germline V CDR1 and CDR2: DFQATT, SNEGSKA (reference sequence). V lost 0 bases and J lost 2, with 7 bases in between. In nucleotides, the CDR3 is TGCAGTGCTAGAGATCCCTCGAACTATGGCTACACCTTC. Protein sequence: CSARDPSNYGYTF.

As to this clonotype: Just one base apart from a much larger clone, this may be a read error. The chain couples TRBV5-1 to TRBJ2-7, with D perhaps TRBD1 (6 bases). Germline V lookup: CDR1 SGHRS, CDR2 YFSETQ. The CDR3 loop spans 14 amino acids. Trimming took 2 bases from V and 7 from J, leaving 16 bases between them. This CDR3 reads CASSFPRGVNEQYF. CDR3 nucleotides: TGCGCCAGCAGCTTCCCCAGGGGAGTAAATGAGCAGTACTTC.

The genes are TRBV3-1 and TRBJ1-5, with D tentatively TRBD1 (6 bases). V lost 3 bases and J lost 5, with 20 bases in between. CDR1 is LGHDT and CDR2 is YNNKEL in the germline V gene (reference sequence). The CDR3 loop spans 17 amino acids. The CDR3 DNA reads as TGTGCCAGCAGCCACTCCCTACAGGGCCGTTATTATCAGCCCCAGCATTTT. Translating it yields CASSHSLQGRYYQPQHF.

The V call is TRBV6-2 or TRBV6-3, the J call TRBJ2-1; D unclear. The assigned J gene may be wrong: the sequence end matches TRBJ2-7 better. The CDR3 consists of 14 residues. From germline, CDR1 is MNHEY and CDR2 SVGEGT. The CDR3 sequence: CASSYTNSYNEQYF. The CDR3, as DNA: TGTGCCAGCAGTTACACTAACTCCTACAATGAGCAGTACTTC.

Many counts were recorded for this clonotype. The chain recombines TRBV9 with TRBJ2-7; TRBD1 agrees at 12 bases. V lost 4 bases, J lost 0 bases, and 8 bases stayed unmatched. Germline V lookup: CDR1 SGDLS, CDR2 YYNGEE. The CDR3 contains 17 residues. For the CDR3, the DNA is TGTGCCAGCAGCACCGGGACAGGGGGCACTTTCTCCTACGAGCAGTACTTC. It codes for CASSTGTGGTFSYEQYF.

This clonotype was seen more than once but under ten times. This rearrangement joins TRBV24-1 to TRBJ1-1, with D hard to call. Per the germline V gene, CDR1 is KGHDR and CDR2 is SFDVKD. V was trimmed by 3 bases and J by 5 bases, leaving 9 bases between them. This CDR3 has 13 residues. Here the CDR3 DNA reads TGTGCCACCAGTGATCACCGCGGGACTGAAGCTTTCTTT. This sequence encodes CATSDHRGTEAFF.

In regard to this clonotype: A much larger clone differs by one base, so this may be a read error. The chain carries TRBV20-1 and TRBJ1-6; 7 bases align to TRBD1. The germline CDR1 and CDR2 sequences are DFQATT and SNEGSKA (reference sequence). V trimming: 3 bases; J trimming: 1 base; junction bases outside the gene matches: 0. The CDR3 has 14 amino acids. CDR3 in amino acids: CSARDRSYNSPLHF. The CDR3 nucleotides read TGCAGTGCTAGGGACAGGTCCTATAATTCACCCCTCCACTTT.